The 27 T cell receptor beta chains reported below all come from one sample, sequenced in a study of cytomegalovirus exposure and HLA in healthy donors. Assay: immunoSEQ multiplex PCR; the TCRdb copy retains only in-frame clones and omits some. The sample has roughly 56,000 clones; 85% to 95% are singletons. Material: PBMCs. All receptors come from a man aged 18-30 years in good health and CMV-seronegative.

This clone was observed a single time. The V gene is TRBV18, the J gene TRBJ2-7; 8 nucleotides align to TRBD1. From germline, CDR1 is KGHSH and CDR2 LQKENI. This CDR3 comprises 14 residues. V lost 3 bases to trimming and J lost 3 bases; unmatched junction nucleotides: 4. This CDR3 is CASSPDREIYEQYF. The CDR3 region has the DNA TGTGCCAGCTCACCGGACAGGGAAATCTACGAGCAGTACTTC.

The rearrangement joins TRBV11-2 to TRBJ1-2; 7 positions agree with TRBD1. V lost 4 bases, J lost 6 bases, and 11 bases stayed unmatched. Per the germline V gene, CDR1 is SGHAT and CDR2 is FQNNGV. The CDR3 loop spans 15 amino acids. The CDR3 DNA reads TGTGCCAGCAGCTCCCGACCGGGACAGAGTGATGGCTACACCTTC. This codes for CASSSRPGQSDGYTF.

The chain has TRBV30 and TRBJ2-7, with TRBD2 matching 8 bases. The CDR3 has 13 amino acids. Trimming at V came to 3 bases and at J to 5 bases, leaving 6 bases not matched to a gene. Germline loops: CDR1 GTSNPN, CDR2 SVGIG (reference sequence). The CDR3 spells CAWRQTSDHEQYF. Written as DNA, the CDR3 is TGTGCCTGGAGACAGACTAGCGACCACGAGCAGTACTTC.

The gene calls are TRBV5-6 and TRBJ2-5; D may be TRBD1 (5 bases). Germline V gene lookup returns CDR1 SGHDT and CDR2 YYEEEE. This CDR3 has 16 residues. V lost 1 base, J lost 3 bases, and 16 bases lay in between. The CDR3 sequence is CASSLFWTPDKETQYF. The CDR3 coding sequence is TGTGCCAGCAGCTTGTTTTGGACACCAGATAAAGAGACCCAGTACTTC.

The V gene is TRBV14, the J gene TRBJ2-5; a weak D match, TRBD2 (5 bases). Per the germline V gene, CDR1 is SGHDN and CDR2 is FVKESK. The V end was cut by 1 base, the J end by 4 bases, with 13 bases between. The CDR3 loop spans 15 amino acids. CDR3 sequence (DNA): TGTGCCAGCAGCCAAGCCGGGAATTGGGGAGAGACCCAGTACTTC. This codes for CASSQAGNWGETQYF.

This chain uses TRBV30 with TRBJ2-1; TRBD2 is a possible D gene (5 bases). The ends were cut back, 0 bases at V and 9 bases at J, with 9 bases in the middle. The CDR3 runs 12 residues. Germline CDR1 and CDR2: GTSNPN and SVGIG (reference sequence). The CDR3 protein is CAWSVLGGEQFF. The CDR3 region has the DNA TGTGCCTGGAGTGTACTTGGAGGTGAGCAGTTCTTC.

The CDR3 loop is CASSLDSSYGYTF. DNA for the CDR3: TGTGCCAGCAGCCTGGACAGCAGCTATGGCTACACCTTC. This chain uses TRBV2 with TRBJ1-2, with D possibly TRBD1 on 6 matching bases. CDR1 SNHLY and CDR2 FYNNEI come from the germline V gene. V was trimmed by 6 bases and J by 4 bases, leaving 12 bases between them. The CDR3 is made up of 13 amino acids.

The table lists this clone with a count of one. The CDR3: CASSGTLWGTEAFF. DNA of the CDR3: TGTGCCAGCAGCGGGACACTTTGGGGCACTGAAGCTTTCTTT. V usage is TRBV14 and J usage is TRBJ1-1; a weak D match, TRBD1 (6 bases). Germline V gives CDR1 SGHDN, CDR2 FVKESK. Trimming cost V 5 bases and J 4 bases, with 14 bases left between them. The CDR3 contains 14 residues.

The CDR3 DNA sequence: TGTGCCAGCAGCCCTGGTATAGCGGGAGGGCTGCCCAATGAGCAGTTCTTC. This codes for CASSPGIAGGLPNEQFF. V is TRBV27 and J is TRBJ2-1; 11 positions agree with TRBD2. CDR1 MNHEY and CDR2 SMNVEV come from the germline V gene (reference sequence). V lost 6 bases, J lost 6 bases, and 13 bases stayed unmatched. The length of the CDR3 is 17 residues.

The V and J genes are TRBV10-3 and TRBJ1-3; D call uncertain. The CDR3 extends over 15 amino acids. Germline loops: CDR1 ENHRY, CDR2 SYGVKD. Trimming took off 5 bases at V and 0 bases at J, with 11 bases between the two ends. The CDR3: CAISRLASSGNTIYF. The CDR3 nucleotides read TGTGCCATCAGTCGCCTGGCTAGCTCTGGAAACACCATATATTTT.

This chain links TRBV28 with TRBJ2-5; D may be TRBD2 (5 bases). This CDR3 region has 13 residues. The ends were cut back, 4 bases at V and 7 bases at J, with 13 bases in the middle. From germline, CDR1 is MDHEN and CDR2 SYDVKM. CDR3 protein: CASSSSPEGTQYF. CDR3 bases: TGTGCCAGCAGTTCAAGTCCTGAGGGGACCCAGTACTTC.

The chain uses TRBV4-3 and TRBJ2-7; D remains ambiguous. Deletions cut 0 bases from V and 1 base from J, with 10 bases between. CDR3 length: 15 residues. Per the germline V gene, CDR1 is LGHNA and CDR2 is YSLEER. The CDR3 bases are TGCGCCAGCAGCCAAGATACAGATCCTTCCTACGAGCAGTACTTC. Amino acids: CASSQDTDPSYEQYF.

V is TRBV4-2 and J is TRBJ2-4; possibly TRBD2 for D (5 bases). Deletions cut 6 bases from V and 1 base from J, with 13 bases between. In germline, CDR1 is LGHNA, CDR2 YNFKEQ. This CDR3 region has 15 residues. The CDR3 coding sequence is TGTGCCAGCAGTGCTGAGGGTGGGGCCAAAAACATTCAGTACTTC. It yields the protein CASSAEGGAKNIQYF.

This chain uses TRBV19 with TRBJ2-7, with 9 positions matching TRBD2. CDR1 is LNHDA, CDR2 SQIVND, per germline (reference sequence). V lost 5 bases to trimming and J lost 2 bases; unmatched junction nucleotides: 4. The CDR3 is 14 amino acids. The DNA for the CDR3 is TGTGCCAGTAGTGTATCTAGCGGGACCTACGAGCAGTACTTC. It encodes CASSVSSGTYEQYF.

V and J are TRBV7-9 and TRBJ1-1, with D uncertain. The germline V gene encodes CDR1 SEHNR and CDR2 FQNEAQ (reference sequence). The V gene lost 3 bases and the J gene lost 7 bases, with 12 bases spanning the gap. The CDR3 length is 13 residues. CDR3 sequence: CASSLDGLYEAFF. CDR3 nucleotide sequence: TGTGCCAGCAGCTTGGACGGACTTTATGAAGCTTTCTTT.

The J gene is TRBJ2-3, the V gene TRBV5-4, with TRBD2 matching over 9 bases. Germline V gene sequence: CDR1 SGHNT, CDR2 YYREEE (reference sequence). This CDR3 is 16 amino acids long. The trim removed 3 bases at V and 1 base at J, leaving 6 bases unmatched. This chain's CDR3 is CASSSGWTSGTDTQYF. The CDR3 region has the DNA TGTGCCAGCAGCTCCGGATGGACTAGCGGCACAGATACGCAGTATTTT.

The gene calls are TRBV7-2 and TRBJ2-2, with a tentative D call TRBD1 (6 bases). Trimming pared 5 bases from V and 1 base from J, leaving 11 bases between. The CDR3 consists of 15 residues. Per the germline V gene, CDR1 is SGHTA and CDR2 is FQGNSA. CDR3 region: CASSSPTGNTGELFF. The CDR3 nucleotides are TGTGCCAGCAGCAGCCCGACAGGGAACACCGGGGAGCTGTTTTTT.

J is TRBJ2-7 and V is TRBV9, with D possibly being TRBD2 (5 bases). The germline V gene encodes CDR1 SGDLS and CDR2 YYNGEE. V lost 0 bases and J 2 bases, leaving 12 bases between the germline ends. The CDR3 has 15 residues. CDR3 amino acids: CASSVGWTSPYEQYF. CDR3 DNA sequence: TGTGCCAGCAGCGTAGGGTGGACTTCCCCCTACGAGCAGTACTTC.

The chain is built from TRBV2 and TRBJ2-5, with D uncertain. This CDR3 region has 11 residues. Deletions cut 8 bases from V and 0 bases from J, with 4 bases between. Germline CDR1 SNHLY, CDR2 FYNNEI. The CDR3 here is CASRYQETQYF. CDR3 DNA sequence: TGTGCCAGCCGGTACCAAGAGACCCAGTACTTC.

This chain links TRBV15 with TRBJ1-4; the D is unclear. V shed 8 bases and J shed 4 bases, with 8 bases lying between them. The germline V gene has CDR1 LNHNV and CDR2 YYDKDF (reference sequence). The CDR3 consists of 12 residues. The CDR3 is CATAGGNEKLFF. The CDR3 DNA reads TGTGCCACCGCGGGCGGTAATGAAAAACTGTTTTTT.

This chain joins TRBV5-8 and TRBJ2-7, with a possible D match to TRBD2 (6 bases). The CDR3 extends over 16 amino acids. CDR1 is SGHTS and CDR2 is YDEGEE in the germline V gene. With 4 bases removed from V and 1 base from J, the gap between germline ends came to 18 bases. CDR3 in DNA: TGTGCCAGCAGCGCTAAGCAGGGACTGGTATCCTACGAGCAGTACTTC. Translated, it gives CASSAKQGLVSYEQYF.

This rearrangement joins TRBV4-2 to TRBJ1-5, with D uncertain. Trimming pared 6 bases from V and 0 bases from J, leaving 18 bases between. From germline, CDR1 is LGHNA and CDR2 YNFKEQ. The CDR3 has 17 residues. The CDR3 is CASSYRSEGNSNQPQHF. CDR3 nucleotides: TGTGCCAGCAGTTATCGCAGTGAGGGAAATAGCAATCAGCCCCAGCATTTT.

This sequence joins TRBV19 and TRBJ2-7; D remains ambiguous. Per germline, CDR1 LNHDA and CDR2 SQIVND (reference sequence). This CDR3 spans 14 amino acids. Between the trimmed V and J ends, which lost 3 bases and 2 bases, there was a span of 11 bases. CDR3 in DNA: TGTGCCAGTAGTATCGTAGCCGATACCTACGAGCAGTACTTC. It yields the protein CASSIVADTYEQYF.

The chain is built from TRBV30 and TRBJ2-3, with 9 bases matching TRBD2. Unmatched junction bases numbered 5, after V lost 0 bases and J lost 4 bases. CDR3 length: 15 residues. Germline CDR1 is GTSNPN and CDR2 is SVGIG (reference sequence). Here the CDR3 DNA reads TGTGCCTGGAGTGTATTAGCGGGAGATGCAGATACGCAGTATTTT. It encodes CAWSVLAGDADTQYF.

This rearrangement joins TRBV11-3 to TRBJ2-3; no definite D call. The CDR3 sequence is 12 residues long. Germline CDR1 SGHNT, CDR2 YENEEA. Trimming pared 5 bases from V and 6 bases from J, leaving 9 bases between. CDR3 DNA: TGTGCCAGCAGCCCTCTCGGGGATACGCAGTATTTT. Protein product: CASSPLGDTQYF. Drawing the rest from reference TRBV11-3 and TRBJ2-3, the complete variable domain is EAGVVQSPRYKIIEKKQPVAFWCNPISGHNTLYWYLQNLGQGPELLIRYENEEAVDDSQLPKDRFSAERLKGVDSTLKIQPAELGDSAVYLCASSPLGDTQYFGPGTRLTVL.

This clone was detected only once. V usage is TRBV6-6 and J usage is TRBJ1-1; D call uncertain. Germline lookup yields CDR1 MNHNY and CDR2 SVGAGI (reference sequence). The CDR3 runs to 12 residues. Trimming stripped 7 bases from V and 1 base from J, with 7 bases between. The CDR3 DNA follows: TGTGCCAGCACTGTGTCGAACACTGAAGCTTTCTTT. This codes for CASTVSNTEAFF.

The chain joins TRBV7-9 to TRBJ2-3; 7 bases line up with TRBD2. The germline V gene has CDR1 SEHNR and CDR2 FQNEAQ (reference sequence). CDR3 length equals 17 residues. V lost 3 bases and J lost 4; bases outside the gene matches: 13. The CDR3 DNA follows: TGTGCCAGCAGCTTGGGGACTCTAGCGGAGAGGGCAGATACGCAGTATTTT. Its protein product is CASSLGTLAERADTQYF.